Sequencing of this TCR beta chain was carried out in a study of OX40 agonist ivuxolimab in advanced cancers. About the study: At doses from 0.01 to 10 mg/kg, patients were given intravenous ivuxolimab every 2 weeks. The mean age was approximately 60 years, ranging from 23 to 79, with about 87% of participants male.

The study's findings and limits: CD8+ T cells were the subset that, on average, had more expanded clones than CD4+.

Repertoires were generated with immunoSEQ multiplex PCR, while TCRdb's copy carries only in-frame clones and drops some. The table has around 100,000 clones, around 90% seen once; the top ten hold 0.5% to 0.65%. Blood was sampled at baseline, cycle 4 day 1, and cycle 7 day 1. V gave up 0 bases and J gave up 3 bases, with 8 bases separating them. The CDR3 extends over 13 amino acids. CDR1 and CDR2 (germline): GTSNPN, SVGIG (reference sequence). With respect to this clone: Its antigen is still unknown.

The TCR was taken from an adult with an advanced solid tumor such as melanoma, head and neck, liver or kidney cancer. This specimen was CD4+ or CD8+ T cells sorted from blood, taken in a trial of the OX40 agonist ivuxolimab. The chain has TRBV30 and TRBJ2-5; no clear D. CDR3 nucleotides: TGTGCCTGGAGTGTCGGGCTAAAAGAGACCCAGTACTTC. As protein: CAWSVGLKETQYF.